The clone carrying this T cell receptor (beta chain) was recorded only once. The data stem from a study of radiotherapy plus CTLA-4 blockade in lung cancer. The germline CDR1 and CDR2 sequences are SEHNR and FQNEAQ (reference sequence). Trimming at V came to 3 bases and at J to 4 bases, leaving 20 bases not matched to a gene. This CDR3 has 19 amino acids. The table came from immunoSEQ multiplex PCR; TCRdb's copy has only in-frame clones and leaves some out. The sample consists of 80,000 or so clones, 78% of them appearing once. This material consisted of peripheral blood, taken from a patient treated with radiotherapy plus ipilimumab. The J gene is TRBJ1-2, the V gene TRBV7-9; TRBD1 matches at 7 bases. The sequence derives from a human donor with non-small cell lung cancer who had a partial response to radiotherapy plus ipilimumab. Some clones in this sample may be carry-over from other donors' samples. The CDR3 region is CASSLWAGTDTAPLYGYTF. CDR3 nucleotides: TGTGCCAGCAGCTTGTGGGCCGGGACAGACACTGCGCCGCTCTATGGCTACACCTTC.